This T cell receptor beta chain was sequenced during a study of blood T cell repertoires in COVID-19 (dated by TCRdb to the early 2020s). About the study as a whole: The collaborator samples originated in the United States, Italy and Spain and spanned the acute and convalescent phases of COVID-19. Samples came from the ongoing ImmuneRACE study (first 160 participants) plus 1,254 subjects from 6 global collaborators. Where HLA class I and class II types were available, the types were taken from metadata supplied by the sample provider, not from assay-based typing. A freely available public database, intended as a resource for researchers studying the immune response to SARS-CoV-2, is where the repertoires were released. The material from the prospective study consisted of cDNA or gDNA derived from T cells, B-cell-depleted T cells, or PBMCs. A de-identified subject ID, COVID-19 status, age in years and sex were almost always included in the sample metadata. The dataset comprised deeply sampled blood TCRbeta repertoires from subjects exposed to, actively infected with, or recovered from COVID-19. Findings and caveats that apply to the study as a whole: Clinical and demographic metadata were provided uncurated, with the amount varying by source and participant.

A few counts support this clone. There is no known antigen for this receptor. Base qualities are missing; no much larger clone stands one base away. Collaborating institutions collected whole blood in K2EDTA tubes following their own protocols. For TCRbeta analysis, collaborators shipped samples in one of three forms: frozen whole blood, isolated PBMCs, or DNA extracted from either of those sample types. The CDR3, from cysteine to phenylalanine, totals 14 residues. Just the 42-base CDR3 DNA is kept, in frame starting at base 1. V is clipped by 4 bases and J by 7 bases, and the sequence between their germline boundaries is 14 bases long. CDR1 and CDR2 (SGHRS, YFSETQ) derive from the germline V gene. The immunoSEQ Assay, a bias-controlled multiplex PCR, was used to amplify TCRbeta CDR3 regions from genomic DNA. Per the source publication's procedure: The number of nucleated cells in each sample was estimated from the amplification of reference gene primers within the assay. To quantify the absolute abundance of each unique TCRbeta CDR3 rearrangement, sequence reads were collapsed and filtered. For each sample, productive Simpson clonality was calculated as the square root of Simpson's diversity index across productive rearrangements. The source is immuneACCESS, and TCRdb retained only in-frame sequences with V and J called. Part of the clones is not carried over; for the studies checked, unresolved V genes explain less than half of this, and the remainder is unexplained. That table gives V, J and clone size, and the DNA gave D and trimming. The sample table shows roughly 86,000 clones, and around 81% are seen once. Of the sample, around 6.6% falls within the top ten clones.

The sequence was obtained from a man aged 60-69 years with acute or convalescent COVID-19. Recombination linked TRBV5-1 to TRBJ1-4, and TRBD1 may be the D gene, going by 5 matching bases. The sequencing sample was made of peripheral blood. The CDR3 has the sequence CASSHGEGSEKLFF. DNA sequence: TGCGCCAGCAGCCACGGGGAGGGGAGTGAAAAACTGTTTTTT.